This T cell receptor beta chain was documented in a study of radiotherapy plus CTLA-4 blockade in lung cancer. The overall study: The study recorded objective responses in less than 20% of patients and disease control in approximately 33%.

Notes on this clone: Its cognate antigen is unknown.

Ipilimumab CTLA-4 blockade and focal radiation were given to patients with chemo-refractory metastatic non-small-cell lung cancer. V lost 3 bases, J lost 7 bases, and 7 bases stayed unmatched. Germline values: CDR1 SGHAT, CDR2 FQNNGV. The CDR3 length is 15 residues. Generated by immunoSEQ multiplex PCR, the TCRdb table keeps only in-frame clones and is missing some. This table has 27,000 or so clones, 60% to 85% appearing once. Findings and limits, study-wide: How blood T cell clones changed early, along with interferon-beta, reportedly forecast response best. There was expansion of tumor-derived TCR clones in blood after radiotherapy plus ipilimumab.

This receptor was taken from a human donor with non-small cell lung cancer that progressed on radiotherapy plus ipilimumab. Sequencing was performed on peripheral blood, taken from a patient treated with radiotherapy plus ipilimumab. This chain uses TRBV11-2 with TRBJ2-1; 9 bases match TRBD1. The CDR3 sequence: CASSFNWDRENEQFF. In DNA, the CDR3 is TGTGCCAGCAGCTTTAATTGGGACAGGGAGAATGAGCAGTTCTTC.